The TCR beta chain under discussion was sequenced for a study of T cell repertoires in cytomegalovirus infection. Whole-study context: Indications of both CMV infection and matching HLA type were provided by public TCR beta signatures.

The CDR3 contains 13 residues. V shed 2 bases and J shed 1 base, with 5 bases lying between them. Germline V gene lookup returns CDR1 MNHEY and CDR2 SVGEGT. Using its own MiXCR run on the reads, TCRdb lists one record per CDR3 protein. The table has nearly 700,000 distinct CDR3 sequences, around 35% seen once. Ten or more counts support this clonotype. Its specificity is not known. The sample here was cultured PBMCs, taken from culture after CMV antigen stimulation. The sequence derives from a human donor in good health (CMV status not recorded). Some clones in this sample may be carry-over from other donors' samples. This sequence joins TRBV6-2 or TRBV6-3 and TRBJ1-1, with no clear D. The CDR3 DNA reads TGTGCCAGCAGTTACAGACCGAACACTGAAGCTTTCTTT. Its translation: CASSYRPNTEAFF.